This T cell receptor (beta chain) was observed in a study of blood T cell repertoires in COVID-19. For the study at large: Donors in the United States, Italy and Spain gave samples during acute or convalescent COVID-19. From T cells, B-cell-depleted T cells, or PBMCs came the material, which was cDNA or gDNA.

Original data processing: From reference gene primer amplification, estimates of nucleated cell counts were derived. This table comes from immunoSEQ multiplex PCR, and its TCRdb copy is limited to in-frame clones, with some not included. The DNA gave D and trimming, while V, J and clone size come from that table. This repertoire shows roughly 340,000 clones, about 89% found once; its top ten account for under 4%. The Seattle site enrolled patients during active infection and followed them longitudinally. Germline V CDR1 and CDR2: MRHNA, SNTAGT. Trimming took off 4 bases at V and 5 bases at J, with 11 bases between the two ends. The CDR3 extends over 13 amino acids.

The J gene is TRBJ2-5, the V gene TRBV6-4, with a possible D match to TRBD1 (8 bases). Sequencing was carried out using peripheral blood. The TCR originated in a woman aged 30 to 39 with COVID-19, enrolled during active disease. CDR3 sequence: CASSAQGGETQYF. CDR3 nucleotides: TGTGCCAGCAGTGCACAGGGGGGGGAGACCCAGTACTTC.